This TCR beta chain was recorded in a study of shared clonotypes between healthy human individuals. Every subset's genomic DNA went evenly onto several immunoSEQ plates. Original handling: Junction-only sequences without quality scores came from ImmunoSEQ, so filtering differed. The protocol was immunoSEQ multiplex PCR, while the TCRdb copy is restricted to in-frame clones and leaves out a portion. From that table come the V and J calls and clone size; the DNA was used to work out D and trimming. Seen here are approximately 2.5 million clones, around 94% observed once, and the top ten hold over 0.12%. Study-level points and caveats: Among a few donors, roughly 5% of naive CD4 clonotypes were found in common. Estimated clonotype richness was generally higher in naive than memory subsets.

This clone was seen once. Antigen specificity is unknown. Sequenced sample: naive CD4+ T cells sorted from blood. The subset was: CD45RA+ positively selected. The TCR was taken from a man aged 18 to 35 in good health.

CDR3 in amino acids: CASSLQLAGPTDTQYF. The CDR3 bases are TGTGCCAGCAGTTTACAGCTAGCGGGCCCCACAGATACGCAGTATTTT. This chain connects TRBV28 to TRBJ2-3, with 8 bases aligning to TRBD2. CDR1 MDHEN and CDR2 SYDVKM come from the germline V gene. The CDR3 runs 16 residues. J lost 2 bases, V lost 2 bases, and 6 bases had no gene match.